This T cell receptor (beta chain) emerged from a study of radiation and T cells in renal cell carcinoma. The germline V gene encodes CDR1 SGHNT and CDR2 YYREEE (reference sequence). CDR3 length: 16 amino acids. With 3 bases removed from V and 7 bases from J, the gap between germline ends came to 17 bases. This clone was observed a single time. Assay used: immunoSEQ multiplex PCR; TCRdb lists only in-frame clones, some missing. The data hold 100,000 to 150,000 clones, with roughly 80% observed a single time. As to time point: baseline pretreatment blood. Treatment specified: 15 Gy SBRT to primary tumor, nephrectomy 4 weeks later.

The sample consisted of blood, taken from a patient whose treatment included radiotherapy and nephrectomy. This clonotype was obtained from a woman aged 60 to 75 with renal cell carcinoma. The chain recombines TRBV5-4 with TRBJ1-6, with a possible D match to TRBD1 (6 bases). This CDR3 reads CASSSRRQGSNSPLHF. In DNA form, the CDR3 reads TGTGCCAGCAGCTCCCGACGGCAGGGGTCGAATTCACCCCTCCACTTT.